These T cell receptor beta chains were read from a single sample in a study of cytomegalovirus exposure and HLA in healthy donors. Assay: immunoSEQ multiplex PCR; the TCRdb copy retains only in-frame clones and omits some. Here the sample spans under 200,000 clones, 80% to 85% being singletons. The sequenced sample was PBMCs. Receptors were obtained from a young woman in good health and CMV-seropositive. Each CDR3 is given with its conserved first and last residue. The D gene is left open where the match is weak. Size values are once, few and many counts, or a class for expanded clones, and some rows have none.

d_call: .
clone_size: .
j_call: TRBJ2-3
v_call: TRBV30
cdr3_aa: CAWSGVVPSTDTQYF
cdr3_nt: TGTGCCTGGAGTGGCGTGGTTCCTAGCACAGATACGCAGTATTTT

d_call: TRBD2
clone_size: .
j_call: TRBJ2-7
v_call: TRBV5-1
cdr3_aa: CASSLGSGGSYEQYF
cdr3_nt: TGCGCCAGCAGCTTGGGGAGCGGGGGCTCCTACGAGCAGTACTTC

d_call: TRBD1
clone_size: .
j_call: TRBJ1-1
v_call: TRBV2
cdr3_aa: CASSAPGGWGNTEAFF
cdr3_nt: TGTGCCAGCAGTGCTCCAGGGGGCTGGGGGAACACTGAAGCTTTCTTT

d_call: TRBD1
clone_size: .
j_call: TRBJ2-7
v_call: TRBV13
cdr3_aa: CASSLVQGSTYEQYF
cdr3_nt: TGTGCCAGCAGCTTAGTACAGGGGAGCACCTACGAGCAGTACTTC

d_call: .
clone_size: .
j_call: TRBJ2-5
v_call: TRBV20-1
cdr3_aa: CSAPSRGTQYF
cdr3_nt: TGCAGTGCCCCTAGCCGTGGGACCCAGTACTTC

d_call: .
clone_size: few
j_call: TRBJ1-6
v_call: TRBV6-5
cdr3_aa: CASRALRDNSPLHF
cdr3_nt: TGTGCCAGCAGGGCCCTTCGGGATAATTCACCCCTCCACTTT

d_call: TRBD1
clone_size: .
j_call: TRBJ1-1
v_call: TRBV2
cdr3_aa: CASRPTGGGVTEAFF
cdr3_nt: TGTGCCAGCAGGCCGACAGGGGGCGGGGTGACTGAAGCTTTCTTT

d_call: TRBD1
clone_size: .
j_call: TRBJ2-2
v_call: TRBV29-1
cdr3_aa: CSVEDREDGELFF
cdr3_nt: TGCAGCGTTGAGGACAGGGAGGACGGGGAGCTGTTTTTT

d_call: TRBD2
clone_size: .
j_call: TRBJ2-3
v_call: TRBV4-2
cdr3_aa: CASSQELAGGPGDTQYF
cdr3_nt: TGTGCCAGCAGCCAAGAATTAGCGGGGGGACCGGGTGATACGCAGTATTTT

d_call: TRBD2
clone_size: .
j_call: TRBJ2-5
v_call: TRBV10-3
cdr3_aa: CAIRAGGEETQYF
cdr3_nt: TGTGCCATCAGAGCGGGGGGGGAAGAGACCCAGTACTTC

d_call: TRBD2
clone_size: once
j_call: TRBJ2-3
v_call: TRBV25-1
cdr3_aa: CASSATTAGGLYTDTQYF
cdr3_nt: TGTGCCAGCAGTGCAACAACAGCGGGGGGGCTTTACACAGATACGCAGTATTTT

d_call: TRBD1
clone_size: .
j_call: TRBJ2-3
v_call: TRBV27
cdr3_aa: CASSLPGQGGDTQYF
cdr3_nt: TGTGCCAGCAGTTTACCCGGACAGGGTGGAGATACGCAGTATTTT

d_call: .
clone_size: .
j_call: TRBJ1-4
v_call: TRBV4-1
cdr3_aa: CASSQLYRKWTNEKLFF
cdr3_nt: TGCGCCAGCAGCCAACTATACAGGAAGTGGACTAATGAAAAACTGTTTTTT

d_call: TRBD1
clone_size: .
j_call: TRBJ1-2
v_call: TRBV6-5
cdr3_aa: CASSYFAGQGDGYTF
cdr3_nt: TGTGCCAGCAGTTACTTTGCCGGACAGGGGGATGGCTACACCTTC

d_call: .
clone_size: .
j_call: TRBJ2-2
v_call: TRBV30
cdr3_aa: CAWSRTANTGELFF
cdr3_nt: TGTGCCTGGAGCCGGACAGCGAACACCGGGGAGCTGTTTTTT

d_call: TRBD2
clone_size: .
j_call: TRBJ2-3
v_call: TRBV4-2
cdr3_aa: CASSQASGVAFDTQYF
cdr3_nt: TGTGCCAGCAGCCAGGCTAGCGGGGTAGCATTCGATACGCAGTATTTT

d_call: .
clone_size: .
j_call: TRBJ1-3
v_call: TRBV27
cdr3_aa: CASSLSEGTGNTIYF
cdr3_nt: TGTGCCAGCAGTTTATCGGAGGGTACTGGAAACACCATATATTTT

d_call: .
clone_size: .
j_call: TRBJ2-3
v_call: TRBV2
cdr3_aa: CASSGQFVGDTQYF
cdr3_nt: TGTGCCAGCAGTGGACAGTTCGTGGGAGATACGCAGTATTTT

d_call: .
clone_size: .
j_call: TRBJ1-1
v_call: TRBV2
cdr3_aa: CASSVGGRITEAFF
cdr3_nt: TGTGCCAGCAGTGTTGGGGGCAGGATCACTGAAGCTTTCTTT

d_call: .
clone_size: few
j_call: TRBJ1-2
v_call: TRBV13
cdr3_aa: CASSLFRARGYGYTF
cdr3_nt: TGTGCCAGCAGCTTATTTCGGGCCCGGGGCTATGGCTACACCTTC

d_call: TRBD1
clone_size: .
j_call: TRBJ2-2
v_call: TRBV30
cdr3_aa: CARGQANTGELFF
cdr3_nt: TGTGCCAGAGGACAGGCGAACACCGGGGAGCTGTTTTTT

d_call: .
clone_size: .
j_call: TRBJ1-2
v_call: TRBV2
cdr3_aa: CASSVYPRGYTF
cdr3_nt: TGTGCCAGCAGTGTTTACCCGAGGGGCTACACCTTC

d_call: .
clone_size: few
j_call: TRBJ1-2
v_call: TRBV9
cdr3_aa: CASSVDVAFYGYTF
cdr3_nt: TGTGCCAGCAGCGTAGACGTGGCCTTCTATGGCTACACCTTC

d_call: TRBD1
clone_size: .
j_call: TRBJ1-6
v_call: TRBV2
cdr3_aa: CASRDRGTSPLHF
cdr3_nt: TGTGCCAGCAGAGACAGGGGTACTTCACCCCTCCACTTT

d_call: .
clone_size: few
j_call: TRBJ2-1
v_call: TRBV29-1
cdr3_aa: CSASHYNEQFF
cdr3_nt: TGCAGCGCGAGCCACTACAATGAGCAGTTCTTC

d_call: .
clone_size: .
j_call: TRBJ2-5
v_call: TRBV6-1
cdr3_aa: CASSLTALQETQYF
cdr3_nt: TGTGCCAGCAGTCTGACAGCACTGCAAGAGACCCAGTACTTC

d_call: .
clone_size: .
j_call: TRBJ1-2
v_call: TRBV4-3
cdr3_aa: CASSQLVLGGNYGYTF
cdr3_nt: TGCGCCAGCAGCCAATTGGTGTTAGGCGGGAACTATGGCTACACCTTC

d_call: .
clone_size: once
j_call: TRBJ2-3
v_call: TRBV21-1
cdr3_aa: CASSKALSGGGAISTDTQYF
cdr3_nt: TGTGCCAGCAGCAAAGCGCTTTCCGGCGGGGGGGCCATCAGCACAGATACGCAGTATTTT

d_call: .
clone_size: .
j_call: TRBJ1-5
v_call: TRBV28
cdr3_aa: CASRYGGAQPQHF
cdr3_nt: TGTGCCAGCAGGTACGGAGGGGCTCAGCCCCAGCATTTT

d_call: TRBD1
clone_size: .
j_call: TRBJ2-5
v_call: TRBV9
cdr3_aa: CASSLQTGDGETQYF
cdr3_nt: TGTGCCAGCAGCTTGCAAACAGGGGATGGCGAGACCCAGTACTTC

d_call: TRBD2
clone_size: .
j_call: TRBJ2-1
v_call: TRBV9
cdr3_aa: CASSVLAGDLYNEQFF
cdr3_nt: TGTGCCAGCAGCGTTCTAGCGGGGGACCTCTACAATGAGCAGTTCTTC

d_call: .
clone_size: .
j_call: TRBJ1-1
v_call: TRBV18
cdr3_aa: CASSPDLANTEAFF
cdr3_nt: TGTGCCAGCTCACCTGATCTAGCGAACACTGAAGCTTTCTTT

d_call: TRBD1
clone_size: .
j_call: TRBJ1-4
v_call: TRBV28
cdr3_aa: CASSIPGTGYEKLFF
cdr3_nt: TGTGCCAGCAGTATACCCGGGACAGGGTATGAAAAACTGTTTTTT

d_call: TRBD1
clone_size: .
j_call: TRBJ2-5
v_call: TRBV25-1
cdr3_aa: CASSGKTTGLGETQYF
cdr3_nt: TGTGCCAGCAGTGGGAAAACGACAGGGCTAGGGGAGACCCAGTACTTC

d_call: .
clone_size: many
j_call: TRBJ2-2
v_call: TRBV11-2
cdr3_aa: CASSSYRENTGELFF
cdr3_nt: TGTGCCAGCAGCTCATACAGGGAAAACACCGGGGAGCTGTTTTTT

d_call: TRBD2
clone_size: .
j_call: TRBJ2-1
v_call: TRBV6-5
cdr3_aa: CASRGLAGYNEQFF
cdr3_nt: TGTGCCAGCAGGGGACTAGCGGGGTACAATGAGCAGTTCTTC

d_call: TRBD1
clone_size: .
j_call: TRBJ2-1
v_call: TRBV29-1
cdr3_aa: CSVGTGVYNEQFF
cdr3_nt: TGCAGCGTTGGGACAGGAGTGTACAATGAGCAGTTCTTC

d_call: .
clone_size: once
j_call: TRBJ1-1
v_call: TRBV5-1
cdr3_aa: CASSLIGTHLGNTEAFF
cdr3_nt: TGCGCCAGCAGCTTGATTGGGACTCATTTGGGGAACACTGAAGCTTTCTTT

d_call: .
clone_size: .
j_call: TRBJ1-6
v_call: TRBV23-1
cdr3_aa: CASLIYRVRHSPLHF
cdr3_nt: TGCGCCAGCCTCATCTACAGGGTTAGACATTCACCCCTCCACTTT

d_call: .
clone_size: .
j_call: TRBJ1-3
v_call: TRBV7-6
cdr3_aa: CASSLDSLSSGNTIYF
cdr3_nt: TGTGCCAGCAGCCTGGACAGTCTCTCCTCTGGAAACACCATATATTTT

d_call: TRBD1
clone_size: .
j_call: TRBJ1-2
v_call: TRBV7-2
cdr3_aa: CASSLGGSGQGGGYTF
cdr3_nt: TGTGCCAGCAGCTTGGGGGGATCCGGACAGGGGGGAGGCTACACCTTC

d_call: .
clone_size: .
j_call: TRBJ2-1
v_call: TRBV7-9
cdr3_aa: CASSLGAPLYNEQFF
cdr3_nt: TGTGCCAGCAGCTTAGGGGCCCCGCTATACAATGAGCAGTTCTTC

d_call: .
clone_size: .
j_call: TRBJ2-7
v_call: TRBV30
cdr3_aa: CAWSGLHEQYF
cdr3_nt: TGTGCCTGGAGTGGACTGCACGAGCAGTACTTC

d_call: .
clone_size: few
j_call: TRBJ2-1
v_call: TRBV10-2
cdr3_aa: CASSATADRLNNEQFF
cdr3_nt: TGCGCCAGCAGTGCTACAGCGGACAGATTGAACAATGAGCAGTTCTTC

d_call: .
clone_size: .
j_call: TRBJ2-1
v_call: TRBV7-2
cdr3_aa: CASSLIRGIGRNEQFF
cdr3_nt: TGTGCCAGCAGCTTAATTCGGGGAATTGGGAGAAATGAGCAGTTCTTC

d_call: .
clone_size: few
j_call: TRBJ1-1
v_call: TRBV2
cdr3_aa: CASSEGGVRTEAFF
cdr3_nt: TGTGCCAGCAGTGAAGGGGGGGTAAGGACTGAAGCTTTCTTT

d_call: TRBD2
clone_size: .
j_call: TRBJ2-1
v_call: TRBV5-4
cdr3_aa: CASSLVQRGDNEQFF
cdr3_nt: TGTGCCAGCAGCTTGGTCCAGCGGGGGGACAATGAGCAGTTCTTC

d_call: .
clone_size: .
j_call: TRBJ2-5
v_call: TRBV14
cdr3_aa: CASSQFDRSGETQYF
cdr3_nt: TGTGCCAGCAGCCAATTTGACAGGTCGGGAGAGACCCAGTACTTC

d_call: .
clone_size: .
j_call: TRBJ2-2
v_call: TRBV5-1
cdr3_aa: CASSLALNTGELFF
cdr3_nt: TGCGCCAGCAGCTTAGCTCTGAACACCGGGGAGCTGTTTTTT

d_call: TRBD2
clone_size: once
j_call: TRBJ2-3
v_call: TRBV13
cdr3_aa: CASSSGLARTDTQYF
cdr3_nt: TGTGCCAGCAGCTCGGGACTAGCGAGAACAGATACGCAGTATTTT

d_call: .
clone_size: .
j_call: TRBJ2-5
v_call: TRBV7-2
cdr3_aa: CASSLLLFGERETQYF
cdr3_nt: TGTGCCAGCAGCCTACTCTTGTTCGGCGAGAGGGAGACCCAGTACTTC

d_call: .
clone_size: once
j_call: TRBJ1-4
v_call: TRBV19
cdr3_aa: CASSTSRGEKLFF
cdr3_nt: TGTGCCAGTAGCACCTCCCGGGGGGAAAAACTGTTTTTT

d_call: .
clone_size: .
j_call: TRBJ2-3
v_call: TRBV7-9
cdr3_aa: CASSLPNSPGPSTDTQYF
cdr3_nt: TGTGCCAGCAGCCTACCTAACTCCCCGGGTCCCTCCACAGATACGCAGTATTTT

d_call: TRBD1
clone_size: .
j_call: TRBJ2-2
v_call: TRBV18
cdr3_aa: CASSPTRQGVNTGELFF
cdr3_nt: TGTGCCAGCTCACCGACTCGACAGGGGGTCAACACCGGGGAGCTGTTTTTT